This T cell receptor beta chain is from a study of OX40 agonist ivuxolimab in advanced cancers. A word on this clone: Other DNA sequences of this sample code for an identical CDR3.

This CDR3 has 11 amino acids. With 5 bases removed from V and 3 bases from J, the gap between germline ends came to 5 bases. CDR1 is MDHEN, CDR2 SYDVKM, per germline. Clones were sequenced by immunoSEQ multiplex PCR, and TCRdb holds only the in-frame ones, with some missing. The sample holds fewer than 75,000 clones, 80% to 90% seen once. V is TRBV28 and J is TRBJ2-7, with D unclear. The receptor was isolated from an adult with an advanced solid tumor such as melanoma, head and neck, liver or kidney cancer. This sample comprised CD4+ or CD8+ T cells sorted from blood, obtained in a trial of the OX40 agonist ivuxolimab. The CDR3 spells CASSVSYEQYF. In nucleotides, the CDR3 is TGTGCCAGCAGTGTCAGCTACGAGCAGTACTTC.